This T cell receptor beta chain was documented in a study of OX40 agonist ivuxolimab in advanced cancers. About the research overall: Dose-escalation patients' cancers were hepatocellular carcinoma, melanoma, renal cell or head and neck cancer.

TCRdb keeps only in-frame clones here, not all; method: immunoSEQ multiplex PCR. The sample holds 90,000 to 120,000 clones; 91% are singletons and the top ten take around 0.7%. Per the germline V gene, CDR1 is LGHNT and CDR2 is FRNRAP. V lost 2 bases, J lost 8 bases, and 12 bases lay in between. The CDR3 is made up of 14 amino acids. Overall study findings and caveats: CD4+ and CD8+ blood T cells expanded clonally by week 6 at 0.1 to 3.0 mg/kg.

Notes on this clone: Its antigen remains unidentified.

This clonotype was sampled from an adult with an advanced solid tumor such as melanoma, head and neck, liver or kidney cancer. Sequences were derived from CD4+ or CD8+ T cells sorted from blood, sampled in a trial of the OX40 agonist ivuxolimab. V gene TRBV12-5 combines with J gene TRBJ2-2, with D hard to call. The CDR3 DNA is TGTGCTAGTGGTTTGCCACCGAATCGTGGGGAGCTGTTTTTT. Translated, it gives CASGLPPNRGELFF. Full variable domain (missing parts from reference TRBV12-5 and TRBJ2-2): DARVTQTPRHKVTEMGQEVTMRCQPILGHNTVFWYRQTMMQGLELLAYFRNRAPLDDSGMPKDRFSAEMPDATLATLKIQPSEPRDSAVYFCASGLPPNRGELFFGEGSRLTVL.